The rows below give T cell receptor beta chains drawn from one sample of a study of identical twins. TCRdb re-called the 5' RACE reads with MiXCR, one entry per CDR3 protein. This table has some 1,600,000 distinct CDR3 sequences, around 33% appearing once. Sequencing was done on a sample of cord blood. All receptors derive from a newborn girl in good health. CDR3s include the opening cysteine and the closing phenylalanine or tryptophan. Fields, in order: J gene, V gene, clone size, D gene, CDR3 protein, CDR3 DNA. D genes are given only for firm matches. Not all rows give a size; the values are once, few, many and, for expanded clones, a class.

j_call: TRBJ2-7
v_call: TRBV2
clone_size: few
d_call: NA
cdr3_aa: CASSDGRLTYEQYF
cdr3_nt: TGTGCCAGCAGTGATGGCAGGCTTACCTACGAGCAGTACTTC

j_call: TRBJ2-7
v_call: TRBV2
clone_size: few
d_call: NA
cdr3_aa: CASSETTGTYEQYF
cdr3_nt: TGTGCCAGCAGTGAAACTACCGGTACCTACGAGCAGTACTTC

j_call: TRBJ1-5
v_call: TRBV5-1
clone_size: NA
d_call: NA
cdr3_aa: CASSLEGRSDSNQPQHF
cdr3_nt: TGCGCCAGCAGCTTGGAGGGCAGGAGCGATAGCAATCAGCCCCAGCATTTT

j_call: TRBJ2-7
v_call: TRBV6-5
clone_size: few
d_call: TRBD2
cdr3_aa: CASSYSRLAGGAYEQYF
cdr3_nt: TGTGCCAGCAGTTACTCGAGACTAGCGGGAGGGGCCTACGAGCAGTACTTC

j_call: TRBJ2-1
v_call: TRBV7-9
clone_size: NA
d_call: NA
cdr3_aa: CASSLFLRGQGNEQFF
cdr3_nt: TGTGCCAGCAGCTTATTTTTGCGGGGCCAGGGAAATGAGCAGTTCTTC

j_call: TRBJ2-1
v_call: TRBV27
clone_size: NA
d_call: NA
cdr3_aa: CASSGWDNNEQFF
cdr3_nt: TGTGCCAGCAGTGGATGGGACAACAATGAGCAGTTCTTC

j_call: TRBJ2-7
v_call: TRBV24-1
clone_size: NA
d_call: TRBD2
cdr3_aa: CATSGPSGRMYNEQYF
cdr3_nt: TGTGCCACCAGTGGCCCTAGCGGGAGAATGTACAATGAGCAGTACTTC

j_call: TRBJ2-1
v_call: TRBV7-9
clone_size: NA
d_call: NA
cdr3_aa: CASSSVAVNYNEQFF
cdr3_nt: TGTGCCAGCAGCTCAGTAGCGGTCAACTACAATGAGCAGTTCTTC

j_call: TRBJ2-1
v_call: TRBV7-7
clone_size: NA
d_call: NA
cdr3_aa: CASSLVPITGKGDNEQFF
cdr3_nt: TGTGCTAGCAGCTTAGTCCCTATTACGGGTAAAGGCGACAATGAGCAGTTCTTC

j_call: TRBJ1-1
v_call: TRBV20-1
clone_size: once
d_call: TRBD1
cdr3_aa: CSALTGENTEAFF
cdr3_nt: TGCAGTGCTCTGACAGGGGAGAACACTGAAGCTTTCTTT

j_call: TRBJ2-5
v_call: TRBV28
clone_size: NA
d_call: TRBD2
cdr3_aa: CASSLSSGAQETQYF
cdr3_nt: TGTGCCAGCAGTTTATCGAGCGGGGCCCAAGAGACCCAGTACTTC

j_call: TRBJ1-1
v_call: TRBV12-3/TRBV12-4
clone_size: NA
d_call: NA
cdr3_aa: CASSIQMSTEAFF
cdr3_nt: TGTGCCAGCAGTATTCAGATGAGCACTGAAGCTTTCTTT

j_call: TRBJ2-3
v_call: TRBV7-9
clone_size: NA
d_call: TRBD2
cdr3_aa: CASSLVGTSGDTQYF
cdr3_nt: TGTGCCAGCAGCTTAGTCGGGACTAGCGGGGATACGCAGTATTTT

j_call: TRBJ1-2
v_call: TRBV9
clone_size: few
d_call: NA
cdr3_aa: CASSVARTSPYGYTF
cdr3_nt: TGTGCCAGCAGCGTAGCTCGAACCAGCCCCTATGGCTACACCTTC

j_call: TRBJ2-3
v_call: TRBV7-6
clone_size: NA
d_call: NA
cdr3_aa: CASSLTRENTQYF
cdr3_nt: TGTGCCAGCAGCCTAACTAGGGAAAATACGCAGTATTTT

j_call: TRBJ2-5
v_call: TRBV29-1
clone_size: NA
d_call: NA
cdr3_aa: CGVSRETQYF
cdr3_nt: TGCGGCGTCTCCCGGGAGACCCAGTACTTC

j_call: TRBJ1-5
v_call: TRBV6-1
clone_size: few
d_call: TRBD1
cdr3_aa: CASWDRGHQPQHF
cdr3_nt: TGTGCCAGCTGGGACAGGGGGCATCAGCCCCAGCATTTT

j_call: TRBJ2-7
v_call: TRBV28
clone_size: NA
d_call: TRBD2
cdr3_aa: CASSVASGRPPYEQYF
cdr3_nt: TGTGCCAGCAGTGTCGCTAGCGGGAGGCCCCCCTACGAGCAGTACTTC

j_call: TRBJ2-7
v_call: TRBV20-1
clone_size: NA
d_call: NA
cdr3_aa: CSAPFGQGVYEQYF
cdr3_nt: TGCAGTGCCCCCTTCGGGCAGGGAGTCTACGAGCAGTACTTC

j_call: TRBJ2-4
v_call: TRBV28
clone_size: NA
d_call: NA
cdr3_aa: CASRPGPLKNIQYF
cdr3_nt: TGTGCCAGCAGACCCGGACCCCTCAAAAACATTCAGTACTTC

j_call: TRBJ2-3
v_call: TRBV25-1
clone_size: few
d_call: TRBD2
cdr3_aa: CASSESLRSGTSTDTQYF
cdr3_nt: TGTGCCAGCAGTGAATCCTTGCGGAGCGGGACTAGCACAGATACGCAGTATTTT

j_call: TRBJ2-3
v_call: TRBV28
clone_size: few
d_call: NA
cdr3_aa: CACSGALDTQYF
cdr3_nt: TGTGCCTGCTCCGGAGCGTTAGATACGCAGTATTTT

j_call: TRBJ1-3
v_call: TRBV12-3/TRBV12-4
clone_size: NA
d_call: NA
cdr3_aa: CASSSSEWTGNTIYF
cdr3_nt: TGTGCCAGCAGTTCATCTGAGTGGACTGGAAACACCATATATTTT

j_call: TRBJ2-7
v_call: TRBV6-6
clone_size: few
d_call: NA
cdr3_aa: CASRRDSAFYEQYF
cdr3_nt: TGTGCCAGCAGGCGGGACTCTGCGTTCTACGAGCAGTACTTC

j_call: TRBJ2-1
v_call: TRBV9
clone_size: few
d_call: TRBD2
cdr3_aa: CASSHLLAGNEQFF
cdr3_nt: TGTGCCAGCAGCCACCTACTAGCGGGCAATGAGCAGTTCTTC

j_call: TRBJ1-2
v_call: TRBV7-2
clone_size: NA
d_call: NA
cdr3_aa: CASSHRADTNYGYTF
cdr3_nt: TGTGCCAGCAGCCACCGGGCCGATACTAACTATGGCTACACCTTC

j_call: TRBJ1-5
v_call: TRBV28
clone_size: few
d_call: TRBD1
cdr3_aa: CASSLLRDRSLRPQHF
cdr3_nt: TGTGCCAGCAGTCTACTCCGGGACAGAAGTCTTCGGCCCCAGCATTTT

j_call: TRBJ2-5
v_call: TRBV7-9
clone_size: few
d_call: TRBD2
cdr3_aa: CASSLVEREFLQETQYF
cdr3_nt: TGTGCCAGCAGCTTAGTGGAGCGGGAGTTTCTCCAAGAGACCCAGTACTTC

j_call: TRBJ2-5
v_call: TRBV24-1
clone_size: NA
d_call: NA
cdr3_aa: CATSDLPGQPCPGETQYF
cdr3_nt: TGTGCCACCAGTGATTTACCGGGACAACCCTGCCCCGGGGAGACCCAGTACTTC

j_call: TRBJ1-4
v_call: TRBV20-1
clone_size: few
d_call: NA
cdr3_aa: CSASLRGPDEKLFF
cdr3_nt: TGCAGTGCCAGCCTTCGGGGGCCCGATGAAAAACTGTTTTTT

j_call: TRBJ1-2
v_call: TRBV6-5
clone_size: few
d_call: NA
cdr3_aa: CASRSGGDGYTF
cdr3_nt: TGTGCCAGCAGATCCGGTGGCGATGGCTACACCTTC

j_call: TRBJ2-3
v_call: TRBV9
clone_size: few
d_call: TRBD2
cdr3_aa: CASSVAPGLAGGTDTQYF
cdr3_nt: TGTGCCAGCAGCGTAGCCCCGGGACTAGCGGGAGGAACAGATACGCAGTATTTT

j_call: TRBJ2-1
v_call: TRBV6-5
clone_size: NA
d_call: NA
cdr3_aa: CASTSGQSYYEQFF
cdr3_nt: TGTGCCAGCACTTCCGGCCAGAGTTACTACGAGCAGTTCTTC

j_call: TRBJ2-3
v_call: TRBV7-8
clone_size: NA
d_call: TRBD2
cdr3_aa: CASSLPAPAGARADTQYF
cdr3_nt: TGTGCCAGCAGCCTCCCCGCCCCAGCGGGGGCCCGGGCAGATACGCAGTATTTT

j_call: TRBJ2-1
v_call: TRBV7-2
clone_size: once
d_call: NA
cdr3_aa: CASTRGRNRETQFF
cdr3_nt: TGTGCCAGCACCCGGGGCAGGAACAGAGAGACCCAGTTCTTC